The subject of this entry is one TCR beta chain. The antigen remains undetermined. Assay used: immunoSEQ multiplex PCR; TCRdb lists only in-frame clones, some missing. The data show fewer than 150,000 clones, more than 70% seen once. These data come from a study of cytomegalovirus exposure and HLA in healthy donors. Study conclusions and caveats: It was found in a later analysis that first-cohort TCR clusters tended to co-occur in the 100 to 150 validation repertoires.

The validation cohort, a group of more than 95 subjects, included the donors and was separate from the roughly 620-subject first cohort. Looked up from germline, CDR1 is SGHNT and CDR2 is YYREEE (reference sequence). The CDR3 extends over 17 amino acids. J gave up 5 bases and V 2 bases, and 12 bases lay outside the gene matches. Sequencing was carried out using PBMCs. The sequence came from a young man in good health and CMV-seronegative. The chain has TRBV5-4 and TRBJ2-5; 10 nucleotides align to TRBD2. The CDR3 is CASSFKTGTSVWETQYF. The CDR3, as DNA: TGTGCCAGCAGCTTTAAGACGGGGACTAGCGTATGGGAGACCCAGTACTTC.